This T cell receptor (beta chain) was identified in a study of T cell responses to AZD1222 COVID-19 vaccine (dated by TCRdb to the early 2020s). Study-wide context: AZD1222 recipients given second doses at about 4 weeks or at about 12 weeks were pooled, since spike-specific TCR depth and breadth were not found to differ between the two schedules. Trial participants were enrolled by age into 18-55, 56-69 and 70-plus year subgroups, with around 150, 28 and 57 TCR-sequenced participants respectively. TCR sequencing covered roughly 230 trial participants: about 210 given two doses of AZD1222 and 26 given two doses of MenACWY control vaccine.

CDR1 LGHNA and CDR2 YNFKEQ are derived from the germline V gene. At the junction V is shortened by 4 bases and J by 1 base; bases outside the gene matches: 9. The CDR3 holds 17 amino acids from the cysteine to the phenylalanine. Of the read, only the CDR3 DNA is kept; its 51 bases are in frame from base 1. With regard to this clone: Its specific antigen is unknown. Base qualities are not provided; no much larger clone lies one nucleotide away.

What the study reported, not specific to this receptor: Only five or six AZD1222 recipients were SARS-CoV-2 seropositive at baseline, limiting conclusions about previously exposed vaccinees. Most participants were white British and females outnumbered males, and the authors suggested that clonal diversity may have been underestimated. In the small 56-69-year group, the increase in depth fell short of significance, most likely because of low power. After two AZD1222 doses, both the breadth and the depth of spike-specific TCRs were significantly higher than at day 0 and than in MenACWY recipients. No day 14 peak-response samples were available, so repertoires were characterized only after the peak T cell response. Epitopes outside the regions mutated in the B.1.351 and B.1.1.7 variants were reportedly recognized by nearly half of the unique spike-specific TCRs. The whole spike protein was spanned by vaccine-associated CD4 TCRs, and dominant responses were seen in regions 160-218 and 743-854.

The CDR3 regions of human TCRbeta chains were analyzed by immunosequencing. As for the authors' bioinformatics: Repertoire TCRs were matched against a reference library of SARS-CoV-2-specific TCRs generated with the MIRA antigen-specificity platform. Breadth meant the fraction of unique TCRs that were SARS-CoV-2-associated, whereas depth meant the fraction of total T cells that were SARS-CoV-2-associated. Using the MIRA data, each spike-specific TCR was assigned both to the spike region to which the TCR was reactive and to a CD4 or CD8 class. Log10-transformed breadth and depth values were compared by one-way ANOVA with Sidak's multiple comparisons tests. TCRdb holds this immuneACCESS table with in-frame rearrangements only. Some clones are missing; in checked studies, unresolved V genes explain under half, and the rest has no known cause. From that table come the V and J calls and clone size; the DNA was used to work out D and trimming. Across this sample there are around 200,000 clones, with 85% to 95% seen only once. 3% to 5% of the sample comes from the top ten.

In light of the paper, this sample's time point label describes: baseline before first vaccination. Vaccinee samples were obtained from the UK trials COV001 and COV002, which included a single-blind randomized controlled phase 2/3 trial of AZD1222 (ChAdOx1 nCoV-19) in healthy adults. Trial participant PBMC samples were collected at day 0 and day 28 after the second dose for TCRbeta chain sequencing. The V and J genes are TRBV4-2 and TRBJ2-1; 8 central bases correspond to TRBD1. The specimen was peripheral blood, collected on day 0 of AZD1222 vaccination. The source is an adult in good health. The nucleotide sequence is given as TGTGCCAGCAGCCCAGGGGGCGCATCGAGGTCCTACAATGAGCAGTTCTTC. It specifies CASSPGGASRSYNEQFF.